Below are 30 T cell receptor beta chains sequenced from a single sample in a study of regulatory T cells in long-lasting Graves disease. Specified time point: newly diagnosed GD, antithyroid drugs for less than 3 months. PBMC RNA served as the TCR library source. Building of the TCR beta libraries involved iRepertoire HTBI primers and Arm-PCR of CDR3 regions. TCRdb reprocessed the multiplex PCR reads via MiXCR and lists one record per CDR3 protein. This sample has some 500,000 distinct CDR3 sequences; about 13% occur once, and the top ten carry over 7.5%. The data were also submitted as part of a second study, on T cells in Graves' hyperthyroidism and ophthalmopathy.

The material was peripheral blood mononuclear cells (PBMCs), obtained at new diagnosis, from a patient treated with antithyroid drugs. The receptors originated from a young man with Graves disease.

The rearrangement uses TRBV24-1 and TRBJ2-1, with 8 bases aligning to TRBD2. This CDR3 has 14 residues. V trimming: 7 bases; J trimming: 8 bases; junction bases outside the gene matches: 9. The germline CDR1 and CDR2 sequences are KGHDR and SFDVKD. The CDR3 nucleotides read TGTGCCACCAGGGGACTAGGGGTGGCGGATGAGCAGTTCTTC. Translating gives CATRGLGVADEQFF.

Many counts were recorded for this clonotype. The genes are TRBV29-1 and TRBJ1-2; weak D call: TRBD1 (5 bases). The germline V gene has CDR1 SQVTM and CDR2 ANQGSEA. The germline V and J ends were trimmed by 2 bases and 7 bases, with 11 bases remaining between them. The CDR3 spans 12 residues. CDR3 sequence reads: CSVERQLGGYTF. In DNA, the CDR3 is TGCAGCGTTGAACGACAGCTAGGTGGCTACACCTTC. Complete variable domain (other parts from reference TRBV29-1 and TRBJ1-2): SAVISQKPSRDICQRGTSLTIQCQVDSQVTMMFWYRQQPGQSLTLIATANQGSEATYESGFVIDKFPISRPNLTFSTLTVSNMSPEDSSIYLCSVERQLGGYTFGSGTRLTVV.

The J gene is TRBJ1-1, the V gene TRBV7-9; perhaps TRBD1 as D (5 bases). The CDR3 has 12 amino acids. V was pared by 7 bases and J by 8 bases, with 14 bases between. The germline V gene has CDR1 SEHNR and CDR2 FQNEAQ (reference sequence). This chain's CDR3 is CASIGAGREAFF. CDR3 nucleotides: TGTGCCAGCATTGGGGCAGGGAGAGAAGCTTTCTTT.

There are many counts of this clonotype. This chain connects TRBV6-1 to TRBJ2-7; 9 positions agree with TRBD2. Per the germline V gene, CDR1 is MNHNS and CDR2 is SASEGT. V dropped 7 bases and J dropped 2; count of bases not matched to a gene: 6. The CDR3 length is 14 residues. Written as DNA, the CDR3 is TGTGCCAGCACCTTAGCGGGAGCCACCTACGAGCAGTACTTC. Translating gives CASTLAGATYEQYF.

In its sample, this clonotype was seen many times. DNA for the CDR3: TGTGCCAGCAGCCCCGGTGGGGGGCAGTATTTT. Its translation is CASSPGGGQYF. The chain recombines TRBV7-9 with TRBJ2-3; D tentatively reads TRBD1 or TRBD2 (5 bases each). V was trimmed by 5 bases and J by 11 bases, leaving 11 bases between them. CDR1 is SEHNR, CDR2 FQNEAQ, per germline (reference sequence). The CDR3 is made up of 11 amino acids.

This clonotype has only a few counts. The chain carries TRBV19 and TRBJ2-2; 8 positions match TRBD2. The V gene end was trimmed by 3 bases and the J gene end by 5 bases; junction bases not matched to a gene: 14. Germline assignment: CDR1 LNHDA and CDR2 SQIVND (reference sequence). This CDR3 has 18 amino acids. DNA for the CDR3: TGTGCCAGTAGTATGGGGATGTTTCGGCGGGAGGTGACCGGGGAGCTGTTTTTT. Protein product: CASSMGMFRREVTGELFF. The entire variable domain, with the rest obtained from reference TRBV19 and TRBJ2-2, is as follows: DGGITQSPKYLFRKEGQNVTLSCEQNLNHDAMYWYRQDPGQGLRLIYYSQIVNDFQKGDIAEGYSVSREKKESFPLTVTSAQKNPTAFYLCASSMGMFRREVTGELFFGEGSRLTVL.

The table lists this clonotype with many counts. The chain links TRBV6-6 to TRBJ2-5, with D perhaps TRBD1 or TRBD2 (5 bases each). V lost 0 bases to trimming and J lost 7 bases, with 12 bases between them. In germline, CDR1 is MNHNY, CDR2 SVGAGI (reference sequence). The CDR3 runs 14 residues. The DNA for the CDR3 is TGTGCCAGCAGTTACTCGTCGGGACCTGGGACCCAGTACTTC. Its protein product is CASSYSSGPGTQYF.

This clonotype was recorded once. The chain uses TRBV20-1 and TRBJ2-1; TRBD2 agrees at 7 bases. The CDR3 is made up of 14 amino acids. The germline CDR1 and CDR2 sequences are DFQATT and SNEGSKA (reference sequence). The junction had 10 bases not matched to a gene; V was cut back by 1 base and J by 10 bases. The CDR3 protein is CSARAGLLSYEQFF. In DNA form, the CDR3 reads TGCAGTGCTAGAGCGGGACTACTCTCCTACGAGCAGTTCTTC.

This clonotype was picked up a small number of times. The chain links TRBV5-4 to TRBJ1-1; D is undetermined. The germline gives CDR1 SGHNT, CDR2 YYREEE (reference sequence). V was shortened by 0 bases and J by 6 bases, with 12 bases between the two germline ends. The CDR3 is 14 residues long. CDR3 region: CASSLGAPHPEAFF. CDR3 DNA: TGTGCCAGCAGCTTGGGAGCTCCGCACCCTGAAGCTTTCTTT.

The CDR3 sequence: CASSDNLAGNTDTQYF. As DNA, the CDR3 is TGTGCCAGCAGTGACAACCTAGCGGGAAACACAGATACGCAGTATTTT. V gene TRBV6-1 combines with J gene TRBJ2-3; 9 nucleotides line up with TRBD2. Losses at the gene ends were 3 bases for V and 2 bases for J; bases not matched to a gene: 6. In germline, CDR1 is MNHNS, CDR2 SASEGT. CDR3 length: 16 residues.

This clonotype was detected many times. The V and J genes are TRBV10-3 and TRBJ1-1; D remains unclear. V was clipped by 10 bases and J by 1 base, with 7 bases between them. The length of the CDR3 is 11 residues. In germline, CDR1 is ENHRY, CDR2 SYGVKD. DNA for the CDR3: TGTGCCACTCACGGGAACACTGAAGCTTTCTTT. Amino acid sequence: CATHGNTEAFF.

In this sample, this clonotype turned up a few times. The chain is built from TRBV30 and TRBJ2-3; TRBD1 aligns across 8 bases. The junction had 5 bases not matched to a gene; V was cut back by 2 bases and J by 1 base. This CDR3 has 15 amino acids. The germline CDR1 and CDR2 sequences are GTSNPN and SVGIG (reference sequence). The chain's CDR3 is CAWSKTGGRTDTQYF. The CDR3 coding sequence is TGTGCCTGGAGTAAAACAGGGGGACGCACAGATACGCAGTATTTT.

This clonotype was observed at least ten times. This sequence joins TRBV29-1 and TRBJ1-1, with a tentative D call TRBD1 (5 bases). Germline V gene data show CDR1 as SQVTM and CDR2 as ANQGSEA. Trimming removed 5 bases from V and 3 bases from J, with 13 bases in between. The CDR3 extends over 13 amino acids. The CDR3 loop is CSVKKGRDTEAFF. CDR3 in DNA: TGCAGCGTTAAGAAGGGGCGGGACACTGAAGCTTTCTTT.

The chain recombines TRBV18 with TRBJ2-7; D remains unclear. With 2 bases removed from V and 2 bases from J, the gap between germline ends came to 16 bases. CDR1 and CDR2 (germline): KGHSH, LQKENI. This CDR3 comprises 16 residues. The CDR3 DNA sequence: TGTGCCAGCTCACCAACGCCGGCAGTGCTAACCTACGAGCAGTACTTC. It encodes CASSPTPAVLTYEQYF.

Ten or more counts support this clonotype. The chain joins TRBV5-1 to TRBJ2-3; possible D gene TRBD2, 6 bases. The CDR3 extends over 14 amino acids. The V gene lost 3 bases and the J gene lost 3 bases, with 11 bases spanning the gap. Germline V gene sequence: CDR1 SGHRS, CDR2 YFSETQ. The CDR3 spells CASSWLASTDTQYF. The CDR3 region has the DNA TGCGCCAGCAGCTGGCTAGCGTCGACAGATACGCAGTATTTT.

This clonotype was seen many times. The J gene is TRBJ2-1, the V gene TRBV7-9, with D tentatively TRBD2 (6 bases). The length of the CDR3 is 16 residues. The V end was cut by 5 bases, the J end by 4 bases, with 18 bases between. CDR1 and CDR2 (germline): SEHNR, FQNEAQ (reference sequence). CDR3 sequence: CASSLSGGSGYNEQFF. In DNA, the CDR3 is TGTGCCAGCAGCCTTAGTGGAGGTAGCGGTTACAATGAGCAGTTCTTC.

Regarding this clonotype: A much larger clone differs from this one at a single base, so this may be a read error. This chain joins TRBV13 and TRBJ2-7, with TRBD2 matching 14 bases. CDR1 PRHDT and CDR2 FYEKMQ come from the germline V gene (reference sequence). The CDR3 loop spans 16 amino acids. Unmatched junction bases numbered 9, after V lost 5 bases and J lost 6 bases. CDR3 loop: CASSKFGTSGRGEQYF. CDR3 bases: TGTGCCAGCAGCAAATTCGGGACTAGCGGGAGAGGCGAGCAGTACTTC.

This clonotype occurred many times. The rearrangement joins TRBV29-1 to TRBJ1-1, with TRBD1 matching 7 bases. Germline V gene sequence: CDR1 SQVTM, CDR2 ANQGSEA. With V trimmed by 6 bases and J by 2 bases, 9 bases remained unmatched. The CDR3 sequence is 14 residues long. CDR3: CSVRQQGPNTEAFF. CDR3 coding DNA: TGCAGCGTAAGACAACAGGGGCCCAACACTGAAGCTTTCTTT. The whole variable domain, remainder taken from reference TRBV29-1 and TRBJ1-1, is SAVISQKPSRDICQRGTSLTIQCQVDSQVTMMFWYRQQPGQSLTLIATANQGSEATYESGFVIDKFPISRPNLTFSTLTVSNMSPEDSSIYLCSVRQQGPNTEAFFGQGTRLTVV.

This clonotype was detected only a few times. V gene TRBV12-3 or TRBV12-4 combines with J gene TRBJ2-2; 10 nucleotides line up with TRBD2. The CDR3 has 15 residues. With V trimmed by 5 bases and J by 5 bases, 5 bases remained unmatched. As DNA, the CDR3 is TGTGCCAGCAGTGGGGGACTAGCGACTACCGGGGAGCTGTTTTTT. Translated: CASSGGLATTGELFF.

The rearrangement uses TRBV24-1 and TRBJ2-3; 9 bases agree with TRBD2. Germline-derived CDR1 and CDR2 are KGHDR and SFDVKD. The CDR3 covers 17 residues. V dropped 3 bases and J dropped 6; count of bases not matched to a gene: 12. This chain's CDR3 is CATSDPIRREGQDTQYF. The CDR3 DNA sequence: TGTGCCACCAGTGATCCCATTCGGCGGGAGGGCCAGGATACGCAGTATTTT.

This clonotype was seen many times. CDR3 amino acids: CATWRVYTEAFF. The CDR3, as DNA: TGTGCAACCTGGCGTGTGTACACTGAAGCTTTCTTT. The chain recombines TRBV2 with TRBJ1-1; D call uncertain. The CDR3 contains 12 residues. CDR1 is SNHLY and CDR2 is FYNNEI in the germline V gene.

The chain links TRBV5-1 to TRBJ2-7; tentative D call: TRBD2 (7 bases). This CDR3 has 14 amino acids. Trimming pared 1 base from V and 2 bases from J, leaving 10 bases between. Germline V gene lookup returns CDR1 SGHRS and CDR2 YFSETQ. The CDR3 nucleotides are TGCGCCAGCAGCTTGCTGGGGGGGCCCTACGAGCAGTACTTC. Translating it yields CASSLLGGPYEQYF.

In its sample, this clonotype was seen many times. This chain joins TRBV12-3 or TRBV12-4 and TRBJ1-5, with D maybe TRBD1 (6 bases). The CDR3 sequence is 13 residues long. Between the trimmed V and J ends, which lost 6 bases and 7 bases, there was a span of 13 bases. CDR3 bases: TGTGCCAGCAGCCAAACAGGGTTGCAGCCCCAGCATTTT. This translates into CASSQTGLQPQHF.

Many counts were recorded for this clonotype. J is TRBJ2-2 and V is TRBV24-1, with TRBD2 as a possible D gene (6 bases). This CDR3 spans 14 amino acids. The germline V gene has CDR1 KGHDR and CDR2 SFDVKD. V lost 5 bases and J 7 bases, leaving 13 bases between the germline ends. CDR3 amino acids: CATSGMGRIGELFF. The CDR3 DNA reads TGTGCCACCAGTGGGATGGGGAGGATCGGGGAGCTGTTTTTT.

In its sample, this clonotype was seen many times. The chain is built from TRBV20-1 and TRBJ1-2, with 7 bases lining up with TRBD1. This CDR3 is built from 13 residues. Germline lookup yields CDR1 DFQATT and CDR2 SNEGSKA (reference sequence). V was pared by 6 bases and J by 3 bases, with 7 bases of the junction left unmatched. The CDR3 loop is CSAEGAVDYGYTF. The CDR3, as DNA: TGCAGTGCGGAGGGGGCCGTCGACTATGGCTACACCTTC.

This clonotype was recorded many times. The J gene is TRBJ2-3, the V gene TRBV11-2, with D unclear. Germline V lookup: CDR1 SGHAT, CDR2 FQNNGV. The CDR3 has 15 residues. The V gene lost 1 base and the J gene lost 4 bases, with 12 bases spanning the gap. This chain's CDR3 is CASSLGISLSDTQYF. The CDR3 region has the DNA TGTGCCAGCAGCTTAGGAATTTCGTTGTCAGATACGCAGTATTTT. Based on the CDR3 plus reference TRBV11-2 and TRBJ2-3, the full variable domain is EAGVAQSPRYKIIEKRQSVAFWCNPISGHATLYWYQQILGQGPKLLIQFQNNGVVDDSQLPKDRFSAERLKGVDSTLKIQPAKLEDSAVYLCASSLGISLSDTQYFGPGTRLTVL.

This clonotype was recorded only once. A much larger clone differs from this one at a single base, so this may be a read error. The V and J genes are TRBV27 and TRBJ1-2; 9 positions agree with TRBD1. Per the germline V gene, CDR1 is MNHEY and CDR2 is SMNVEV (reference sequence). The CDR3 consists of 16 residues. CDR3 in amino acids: CVSSTLTDRGVDGYTF. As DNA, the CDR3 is TGTGTCAGCAGTACACTAACGGACAGGGGCGTAGATGGCTACACCTTC.

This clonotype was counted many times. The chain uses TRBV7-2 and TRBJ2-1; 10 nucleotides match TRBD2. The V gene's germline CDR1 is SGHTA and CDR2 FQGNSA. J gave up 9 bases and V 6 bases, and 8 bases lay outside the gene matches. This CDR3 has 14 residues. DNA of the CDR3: TGTGCCAGCAGGAGGGCTAGCGGGAGTACTGAGCAGTTCTTC. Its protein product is CASRRASGSTEQFF.

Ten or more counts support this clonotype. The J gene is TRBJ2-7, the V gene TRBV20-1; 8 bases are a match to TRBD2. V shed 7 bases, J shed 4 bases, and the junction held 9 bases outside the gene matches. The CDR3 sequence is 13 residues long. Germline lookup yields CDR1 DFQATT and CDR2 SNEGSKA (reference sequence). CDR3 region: CSGVSGSGYEQYF. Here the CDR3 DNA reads TGCAGTGGGGTCAGCGGGAGTGGGTACGAGCAGTACTTC.

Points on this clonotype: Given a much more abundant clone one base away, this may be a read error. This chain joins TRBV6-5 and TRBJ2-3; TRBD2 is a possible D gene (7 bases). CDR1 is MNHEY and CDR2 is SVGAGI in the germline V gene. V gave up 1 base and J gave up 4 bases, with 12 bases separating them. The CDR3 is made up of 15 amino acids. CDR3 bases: TGTGCCAGCAGTTACTTGGAGGGGGGGTCAGATACGCAGTATTTT. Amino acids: CASSYLEGGSDTQYF.